Given below is one T cell receptor beta chain in context. Its cognate antigen is unknown. The source of the sample is a study of cytomegalovirus exposure and HLA in healthy donors. Study results and caveats: Most TCR sequences showed up rarely, but some public TCRs showed up in many donors. Serostatus for CMV was the only available immune exposure information.

This CDR3 is 14 amino acids long. Per the germline V gene, CDR1 is SEHNR and CDR2 is FQNEAQ (reference sequence). V shed 7 bases and J shed 5 bases, with 12 bases lying between them. PCR involved 60 Vbeta and 13 Jbeta primers. In the study's own analysis: Counted up in a later analysis, unique TCR beta chains came to 60 million to 95 million, with around 10 million shared. This table comes from immunoSEQ multiplex PCR, and its TCRdb copy is limited to in-frame clones, with some not included. V, J and clone size reflect that table, while D and trimming were determined from the DNA. This sample carries 150,000 or so clones, with roughly 1.3% going to the ten biggest clones.

This clonotype was obtained from a woman between 55 and 75 years old in good health and CMV-seronegative. Sequencing input: PBMCs. This chain uses TRBV7-9 with TRBJ1-6; D not resolved. In DNA, the CDR3 is TGTGCCAGCACCCGGGTCCAAGATAATTCACCCCTCCACTTT. It specifies CASTRVQDNSPLHF.